The 9 T cell receptor beta chains presented below share a single source sample, sequenced in a study of cytomegalovirus exposure and HLA in healthy donors. PCR involved 60 Vbeta and 13 Jbeta primers. TCRdb's table, derived via immunoSEQ multiplex PCR, lists solely in-frame clones and lacks some. This table has 150,000 to 200,000 clones, less than 90% appearing once. The sequenced sample consisted of PBMCs. Receptors were obtained from a male donor in good health and CMV-seropositive.

The chain uses TRBV18 and TRBJ1-5; D gene unclear. V was cut by 1 base and J by 2 bases, with 9 bases left in between. The CDR3 is 15 residues long. Germline values: CDR1 KGHSH, CDR2 LQKENI. CDR3 sequence reads: CASSPQELGNQPQHF. The DNA of the CDR3 is TGTGCCAGCTCACCACAGGAGCTCGGCAATCAGCCCCAGCATTTT.

The chain recombines TRBV7-6 with TRBJ2-6; 9 bases are a match to TRBD2. Unmatched junction bases numbered 14, after V lost 5 bases and J lost 0 bases. Germline CDR1 reads SGHVS; CDR2 reads FNYEAQ. The CDR3 totals 20 residues. The CDR3 DNA sequence: TGTGCCAGCAGCCGAAACGGCCCTAGCGGGAAAAGCTCTGGGGCCAACGTCCTGACTTTC. Translation gives CASSRNGPSGKSSGANVLTF.

The rearrangement links TRBV27 to TRBJ1-2, with D uncertain. This CDR3 has 14 residues. Trimming took 5 bases from V and 4 from J, leaving 14 bases between them. Per germline, CDR1 MNHEY and CDR2 SMNVEV (reference sequence). Written as DNA, the CDR3 is TGTGCCAGCAGTCTCCCCGGGGATCCCTATGGCTACACCTTC. Translating it yields CASSLPGDPYGYTF.

V and J are TRBV30 and TRBJ2-1, with 12 bases fitting TRBD2. This CDR3 contains 16 residues. CDR1 and CDR2 from the germline V gene are GTSNPN and SVGIG (reference sequence). The J segment lost 9 bases and the V segment lost 3 bases, leaving 12 bases of the junction unmatched. As DNA, the CDR3 is TGTGCCTGGAGCCCCGGACTAGCGGGGTTGTCCAGTGAGCAGTTCTTC. Its translation is CAWSPGLAGLSSEQFF. Full variable domain (rest looked up from reference TRBV30 and TRBJ2-1): SQTIHQWPATLVQPVGSPLSLECTVEGTSNPNLYWYRQAAGRGLQLLFYSVGIGQISSEVPQNLSASRPQDRQFILSSKKLLLSDSGFYLCAWSPGLAGLSSEQFFGPGTRLTVL.

The chain joins TRBV27 to TRBJ1-1; D uncertain. Trimming stripped 6 bases from V and 5 bases from J, with 13 bases between. This CDR3 region has 13 residues. Germline CDR1 MNHEY, CDR2 SMNVEV (reference sequence). CDR3: CASSIGDGTEAFF. The CDR3 DNA is TGTGCCAGCAGCATCGGGGATGGGACTGAAGCTTTCTTT.

The J gene is TRBJ1-5, the V gene TRBV25-1, with 8 bases lining up with TRBD1. The trim removed 3 bases at V and 6 bases at J, leaving 7 bases unmatched. From germline, CDR1 is MGHDK and CDR2 SYGVNS. This CDR3 comprises 15 residues. The CDR3: CASSDRGQGGQPQHF. CDR3 nucleotides: TGTGCCAGCAGTGACAGGGGGCAAGGCGGTCAGCCCCAGCATTTT.

J is TRBJ1-1 and V is TRBV6-5, with a possible D match to TRBD1 (5 bases). The CDR3 has 14 residues. Germline-derived CDR1 and CDR2 are MNHEY and SVGAGI. The V gene lost 2 bases and the J gene lost 1 base, with 8 bases spanning the gap. CDR3: CASSYTTGNTEAFF. The CDR3 DNA sequence: TGTGCCAGCAGTTACACAACAGGGAACACTGAAGCTTTCTTT.

The chain couples TRBV28 to TRBJ1-6; D gene unclear. Germline CDR1 MDHEN, CDR2 SYDVKM. CDR3 size: 13 residues. V lost 7 bases and J 3 bases, leaving 7 bases between the germline ends. The CDR3 loop reads CASIRDYNSPLHF. The CDR3 nucleotides are TGTGCCAGCATTCGAGACTATAATTCACCCCTCCACTTT.

V is TRBV4-2 and J is TRBJ1-1; D might be TRBD1 (6 bases). Looked up from germline, CDR1 is LGHNA and CDR2 is YNFKEQ. This CDR3 comprises 18 residues. V was trimmed by 4 bases and J by 5 bases, leaving 26 bases between them. CDR3 loop: CASSRGATLATGSTEAFF. The CDR3 DNA follows: TGTGCCAGCAGCCGGGGAGCAACATTAGCGACAGGTTCAACTGAAGCTTTCTTT.